Below are 3 T cell receptor beta chains sequenced from a single sample in a study of T cell changes during pregnancy in multiple sclerosis. Sequenced by immunoSEQ multiplex PCR; TCRdb stores in-frame clones only, minus some. This table has about 50,000 clones, around 87% appearing once. The material was peripheral blood, obtained after pregnancy. The origin of the receptors is a female donor in good health, enrolled as a control in a pregnancy study.

The chain carries TRBV7-2 and TRBJ2-7; D is possibly TRBD2 (5 bases). V was shortened by 5 bases and J by 7 bases, with 15 bases between the two germline ends. Germline values: CDR1 SGHTA, CDR2 FQGNSA. The CDR3 consists of 13 residues. Written as DNA, the CDR3 is TGTGCCAGCAGCCCATCGGGGATTGGAGAGCAGTACTTC. It codes for CASSPSGIGEQYF.

The J gene is TRBJ1-2, the V gene TRBV30, with D maybe TRBD1 (5 bases). Trimming shortened V by 2 bases and J by 8 bases, and 15 bases separated the two germline ends. The CDR3 contains 13 residues. The V gene's germline CDR1 is GTSNPN and CDR2 SVGIG (reference sequence). CDR3 DNA: TGTGCCTGGAGTTCCCGACAGAATACAGGCTACACCTTC. Amino acids: CAWSSRQNTGYTF.

The chain has TRBV4-3 and TRBJ1-1; D is undetermined. Per the germline V gene, CDR1 is LGHNA and CDR2 is YSLEER. This CDR3 is built from 12 residues. Trimming pared 0 bases from V and 8 bases from J, leaving 7 bases between. CDR3 sequence: CASSQDSGEAFF. The DNA of the CDR3 is TGCGCCAGCAGCCAAGATTCGGGGGAAGCTTTCTTT.